This T cell receptor (beta chain) was captured by sequencing in a study of response to subunit inactivated influenza vaccine. On this clonotype itself: Its antigen is currently unknown.

Each CDR3 protein is one row after TCRdb ran MiXCR on the RT-PCR reads. The sample lists 450,000 to 700,000 distinct CDR3 sequences; less than 15% were seen once. Study outcomes and limitations: New T cells are recruited in small numbers by each seasonal influenza vaccination, according to the authors' suggestion.

This sequence originates from a man aged 50-60 years who received an inactivated influenza vaccine. The sample in question was PBMCs from blood, obtained about 13 days after vaccination.

The CDR3 protein is CASSQNLAGAPKDTQYF. The CDR3 DNA sequence: TGTGCCAGCAGCCAAAATCTAGCGGGGGCCCCTAAAGATACGCAGTATTTT. The rearrangement links TRBV4-2 to TRBJ2-3; TRBD2 matches at 10 bases. The ends lost 2 bases at V and 5 bases at J; junction bases unmatched: 10. The CDR3 totals 17 residues. Germline loops: CDR1 LGHNA, CDR2 YNFKEQ.